This T cell receptor beta chain is drawn from a study of T-cell memory formation after mild COVID-19. Trimming took off 3 bases at V and 2 bases at J, with 5 bases between the two ends. In germline, CDR1 is LGHNA, CDR2 YSLEER. This CDR3 is 13 amino acids long. MiXCR was run by TCRdb on the 5' RACE reads, yielding one entry per CDR3 protein. The sample contains about 82,000 distinct CDR3 sequences, more than 10% of which appear only once. The sequencing sample was made of PBMCs or a T cell subset sorted from them (not recorded which). V usage is TRBV4-3 and J usage is TRBJ1-5, with D perhaps matching TRBD1 (5 bases). The clonotype was recovered from a man aged 18 to 30 who had mild COVID-19 (a few samples of this study predate the infection). Cell type and time point are not known. This chain's CDR3 is CASSHRGNQPQHF. In DNA, the CDR3 is TGCGCCAGCAGCCACAGGGGCAATCAGCCCCAGCATTTT.